Listed here is a single T cell receptor (beta chain). No antigen is known for it. Sequencing used cDNA as its template, made by extracting RNA and reverse transcribing it. Using immunoSEQ multiplex PCR, the repertoire was profiled, and TCRdb retains in-frame clones only, with some absent. The table includes approximately 130,000 clones, about 46% detected once. Individuals with alopecia areata gave both lesional scalp punch biopsies and peripheral blood for collection. A FACSAria was used to sort CD4+ and CD8+ T cells. These cells came from PBMCs. The record originates from a study of CD8+ T cells in alopecia areata. Study findings and constraints: Clonality exceeded that of normal scalp in lesional scalp, most notably in alopecia totalis/universalis. Sharing of TCRs across patients appeared less clear than in mice, possibly for HLA-related reasons.

The CDR3 runs 14 residues. Germline lookup yields CDR1 MDHEN and CDR2 SYDVKM. Trimming took off 4 bases at V and 6 bases at J, with 16 bases between the two ends. Sequenced sample: NKG2D-low CD8+ T cells sorted from blood. This sequence was found in a human donor with alopecia areata. V is TRBV28 and J is TRBJ2-7, with D perhaps matching TRBD1 (6 bases). CDR3: CASSSRDTRREQYF. In DNA form, the CDR3 reads TGTGCCAGCAGTTCAAGGGACACACGTCGCGAGCAGTACTTC. The variable domain in full, with the rest retrieved from reference TRBV28 and TRBJ2-7, is DVKVTQSSRYLVKRTGEKVFLECVQDMDHENMFWYRQDPGLGLRLIYFSYDVKMKEKGDIPEGYSVSREKKERFSLILESASTNQTSMYLCASSSRDTRREQYFGPGTRLTVT.